These T cell receptor beta chains were read from a single sample in a study of early T cells in non-severe SARS-CoV-2 infection. TCRdb recomputed calls from the 5' RACE reads with MiXCR, one row per CDR3 protein. This sample carries roughly 42,000 distinct CDR3 sequences, more than 9% of them seen once, and the ten largest clones take approximately 15%. Sequenced: whole blood. Source of these receptors: an adult who was a healthcare worker with PCR-confirmed SARS-CoV-2 infection or an uninfected control (not recorded which). The CDR3 runs from the conserved cysteine through the conserved F or W. D genes are given only for firm matches. Expanded clones get a size class; other rows say once, few or many, or leave the size out.

TRBJ2-5	TRBV4-3	14	.	many	CASSQDRVGGTQYF	TGCGCCAGCAGCCAAGATAGGGTGGGGGGGACCCAGTACTTC
TRBJ2-1	TRBV20-1	14	.	many	CSARSSSSYNEQFF	TGCAGTGCTAGAAGTTCAAGCTCCTACAATGAGCAGTTCTTC
TRBJ2-5	TRBV19	12	.	many	CASSIGAETQYF	TGTGCCAGTAGTATCGGAGCGGAGACCCAGTACTTC
TRBJ2-5	TRBV27	13	.	.	CASRRDSQETQYF	TGTGCCAGCAGGCGGGACTCCCAAGAGACCCAGTACTTC
TRBJ2-1	TRBV20-1	14	.	few	CSADGLSNRDEQFF	TGCAGTGCGGACGGACTATCCAATCGAGATGAGCAGTTCTTC
TRBJ2-5	TRBV4-3	20	TRBD2	.	CASSQDLPTSGILGQETQYF	TGCGCCAGCAGCCAAGATTTGCCGACTAGCGGGATTTTGGGACAAGAGACCCAGTACTTC
TRBJ1-4	TRBV9	12	.	.	CASSPDGGKLFF	TGTGCCAGCAGCCCAGATGGGGGGAAACTGTTTTTT
TRBJ2-5	TRBV7-2	18	TRBD2	many	CASNSGVAGGLEAGTQYF	TGTGCCAGCAACTCAGGGGTAGCGGGAGGGCTAGAGGCGGGGACCCAGTACTTC
TRBJ2-7	TRBV14	16	TRBD2	.	CASSQVLAGTWHEQYF	TGTGCCAGCAGCCAAGTACTAGCGGGAACCTGGCACGAGCAGTACTTC
TRBJ1-2	TRBV20-1	14	.	many	CSARGALGRDGYTF	TGCAGTGCTAGGGGGGCTCTGGGGAGGGATGGCTACACCTTC
TRBJ2-3	TRBV6-1	13	.	many	CASRTGLTDTQYF	TGTGCCAGCAGAACGGGGCTCACAGATACGCAGTATTTT